The text below deals with one T cell receptor (beta chain). This record belongs to a study of shared clonotypes between healthy human individuals. Per the germline V gene, CDR1 is WNHNN and CDR2 is SYGVQD (reference sequence). Trimming left V 8 bases short and J 0 bases short, with 14 bases between. The CDR3 has 15 residues. Assay: immunoSEQ multiplex PCR; the TCRdb copy retains only in-frame clones and omits some. The sample consists of about 1.1 million clones, 78% of them appearing once. Sequencing input: memory CD4+ T cells from PBMCs. This sample's subset: CD45RA-negative fraction. The receptor was isolated from a man aged 18 to 29 in good health. Some clones in this sample may be carry-over from other donors' samples. The V gene is TRBV10-1, the J gene TRBJ1-5; D is uncertain. CDR3 region: CASEGSGVSNQPQHF. The CDR3 nucleotides are TGCGCCAGCGAAGGTAGTGGGGTTAGCAATCAGCCCCAGCATTTT.